This is a list of T cell receptor beta chains from one sample in a study of cytomegalovirus exposure and HLA in healthy donors. TCRdb's table, derived via immunoSEQ multiplex PCR, lists solely in-frame clones and lacks some. The sample gives about 190,000 clones, around 82% of which show up once; around 2% is in the top ten. Source material: PBMCs. These receptors were taken from a young man in good health and CMV-seronegative. Both conserved end residues are part of each CDR3. D genes are given only for firm matches. Part of the rows lack a size; the others show once, few, many or a class for expanded clones.

14	once	TRBV28	TRBJ1-3	-	TGTGCCAGCAGTTTACCGGTCTCTGGAAACACCATATATTTT	CASSLPVSGNTIYF
15	-	TRBV18	TRBJ1-3	TRBD1	TGTGCCAGCTCACGGGGACAGACCTCTGGAAACACCATATATTTT	CASSRGQTSGNTIYF
15	-	TRBV6-4	TRBJ2-1	TRBD2	TGTGCCAGCAGTGAGTATAGCGGGATGGTTAGTGAGCAGTTCTTC	CASSEYSGMVSEQFF
15	once	TRBV9	TRBJ2-2	TRBD1	TGTGCCAGCAGCGTACGTACAGGGGGCACCGGGGAGCTGTTTTTT	CASSVRTGGTGELFF
17	-	TRBV4-3	TRBJ1-4	TRBD1	TGCGCCAGCAGCCAAGATCTTACGACAGGGGGTACTGAAAAACTGTTTTTT	CASSQDLTTGGTEKLFF
14	-	TRBV19	TRBJ2-7	-	TGTGCCAGTAGTATTGTACAGGCGGCCTACGAGCAGTACTTC	CASSIVQAAYEQYF
14	-	TRBV6-6	TRBJ1-2	-	TGTGCCAGCAGTCCGATTACAGGGCCCTATGGCTACACCTTC	CASSPITGPYGYTF
15	once	TRBV11-3	TRBJ2-2	TRBD2	TGTGCCAGCAGGCATGCCGGGACTAGTACTGGGGAGCTGTTTTTT	CASRHAGTSTGELFF
15	-	TRBV9	TRBJ2-3	TRBD2	TGTGCCAGCAGCTTTCGACTAGCGTCCACAGATACGCAGTATTTT	CASSFRLASTDTQYF
19	-	TRBV4-1	TRBJ2-1	TRBD2	TGCGCCAGCAGCCAAGCGCCCACTAGCGGGGGGGGGTCTAGGGATGAGCAGTTCTTC	CASSQAPTSGGGSRDEQFF
15	-	TRBV6-4	TRBJ2-2	TRBD1	TGTGCCAGCAGGGAAAGGCAGGGGGCCACCGGGGAGCTGTTTTTT	CASRERQGATGELFF
16	-	TRBV18	TRBJ2-2	-	TGTGCCAGCTCATTTTCCCAGGGGCGTGCAAGAGAGGAGCTGTTTTTT	CASSFSQGRAREELFF
15	few	TRBV9	TRBJ2-1	TRBD2	TGTGCCAGCAGCGTAGGGAACGGGGGGGCGGTTGAGCAGTTCTTC	CASSVGNGGAVEQFF
14	-	TRBV6-5	TRBJ1-2	TRBD1	TGTGCCAGCAGTTACCGGGACAGGGGCCATGGCTACACCTTC	CASSYRDRGHGYTF
13	-	TRBV28	TRBJ2-1	-	TGTGCCAGCTCGAGGGGGTCCTACAATGAGCAGTTCTTC	CASSRGSYNEQFF
13	-	TRBV19	TRBJ2-7	-	TGTGCCAGTAGTTTACAGGGTTCCTACGAGCAGTACTTC	CASSLQGSYEQYF
17	-	TRBV5-1	TRBJ2-1	TRBD2	TGCGCCAGCAGCTTCCGAAGACTAGCGGGGGGGCCCAATGAGCAGTTCTTC	CASSFRRLAGGPNEQFF
15	-	TRBV27	TRBJ1-2	-	TGTGCCAGCAGTTTTTCGGGGGGCGCCAGCTATGGCTACACCTTC	CASSFSGGASYGYTF
16	-	TRBV7-9	TRBJ1-1	TRBD1	TGTGCCAGCAGCTTAGCAGCCAGGGGGCCTAACACTGAAGCTTTCTTT	CASSLAARGPNTEAFF
11	-	TRBV18	TRBJ1-2	-	TGTGCCAGCTCAGAGGGCTATGGCTACACCTTC	CASSEGYGYTF
16	-	TRBV6-5	TRBJ1-6	-	TGTGCCAGCAGTTACTCGAAGAGCTCCTATAATTCACCCCTCCACTTT	CASSYSKSSYNSPLHF
13	-	TRBV27	TRBJ1-6	-	TGTGCCAGCAGTTTAACCTCACGGGTAGCCCTCCACTTT	CASSLTSRVALHF
16	-	TRBV5-6	TRBJ1-5	-	TGTGCCAGCAGCTCGCTAAAACAGGCTAGCAATCAGCCCCAGCATTTT	CASSSLKQASNQPQHF
16	-	TRBV5-4	TRBJ2-3	TRBD2	TGTGCCAGCAGCGGATTAGCGGGAGGGAGCACAGATACGCAGTATTTT	CASSGLAGGSTDTQYF
14	once	TRBV5-4	TRBJ2-7	-	TGTGCCAGCAGCTTACGGGGTAGATCCTACGAGCAGTACTTC	CASSLRGRSYEQYF
16	-	TRBV4-3	TRBJ1-2	-	TGCGCCAGCAGCCAAGATTCGCCAGGTCCGTCCTATGGCCACACCTTC	CASSQDSPGPSYGHTF
17	-	TRBV5-4	TRBJ2-1	TRBD2	TGTGCCAGCAGCTTGCGGAATAGCGGGAGCGTTCTCAATGAGCAGTTCTTC	CASSLRNSGSVLNEQFF
14	-	TRBV7-2	TRBJ2-3	-	TGTGCCAGCAGCTTCGGGACTTTTACAGATACGCAGTATTTT	CASSFGTFTDTQYF
12	-	TRBV11-3	TRBJ2-1	-	TGTGCCAGCACCGACAGAGACAATGAGCAGTTCTTC	CASTDRDNEQFF
12	-	TRBV7-9	TRBJ1-2	-	TGTGCCAGCAGCACAGATTACCATGGCTACACCTTC	CASSTDYHGYTF
11	-	TRBV20-1	TRBJ2-7	-	TGCAGTGCTAGTACGGTCTACGAGCAGTACTTC	CSASTVYEQYF
15	few	TRBV5-4	TRBJ1-1	TRBD1	TGTGCCAGCAGCGTTTACAGGGGAGTGAACACTGAAGCTTTCTTT	CASSVYRGVNTEAFF
13	-	TRBV7-2	TRBJ2-7	-	TGTGCCAGCAGCCCCCAGAACCAATACGAGCAGTACTTC	CASSPQNQYEQYF
13	-	TRBV18	TRBJ1-2	-	TGTGCCAGCTCAACGACAGGAGTAGATGGCTACACCTTC	CASSTTGVDGYTF
18	-	TRBV11-2	TRBJ1-3	TRBD1	TGTGCCAGCAGCTTAGAGACGACAGGGAAACCCCTTGGAAACACCATATATTTT	CASSLETTGKPLGNTIYF
14	-	TRBV7-9	TRBJ1-1	-	TGTGCCAGCATTGCGACAAGAAGGGGAACTGAAGCTTTCTTT	CASIATRRGTEAFF